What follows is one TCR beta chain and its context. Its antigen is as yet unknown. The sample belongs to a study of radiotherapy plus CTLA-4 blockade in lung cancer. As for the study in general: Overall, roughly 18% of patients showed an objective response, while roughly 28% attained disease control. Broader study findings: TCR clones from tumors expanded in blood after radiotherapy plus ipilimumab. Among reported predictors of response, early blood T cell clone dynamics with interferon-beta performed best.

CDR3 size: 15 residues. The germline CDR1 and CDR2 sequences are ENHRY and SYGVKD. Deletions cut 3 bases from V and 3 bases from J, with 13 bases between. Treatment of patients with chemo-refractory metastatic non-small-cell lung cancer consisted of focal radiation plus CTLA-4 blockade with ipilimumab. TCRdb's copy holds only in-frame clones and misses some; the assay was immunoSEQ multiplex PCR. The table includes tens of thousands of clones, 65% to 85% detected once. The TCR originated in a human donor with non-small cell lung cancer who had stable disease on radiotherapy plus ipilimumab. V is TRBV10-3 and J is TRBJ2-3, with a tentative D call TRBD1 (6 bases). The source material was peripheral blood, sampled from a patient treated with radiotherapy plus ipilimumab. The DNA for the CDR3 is TGTGCCATCAGTGATGGACACAGGGAGACAGATACGCAGTATTTT. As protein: CAISDGHRETDTQYF.